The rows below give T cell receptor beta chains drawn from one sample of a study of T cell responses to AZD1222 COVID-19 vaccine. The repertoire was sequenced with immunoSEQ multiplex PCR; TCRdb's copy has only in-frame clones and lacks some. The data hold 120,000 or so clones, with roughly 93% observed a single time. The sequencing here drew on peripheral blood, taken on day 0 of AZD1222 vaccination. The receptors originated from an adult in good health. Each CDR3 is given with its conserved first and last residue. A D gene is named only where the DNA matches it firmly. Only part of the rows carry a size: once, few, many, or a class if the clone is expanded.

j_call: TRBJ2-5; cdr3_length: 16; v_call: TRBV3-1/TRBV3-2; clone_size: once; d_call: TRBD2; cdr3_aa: CASSPKGLAGEETQYF; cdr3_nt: TGTGCCAGCAGCCCAAAGGGACTAGCGGGGGAGGAGACCCAGTACTTC
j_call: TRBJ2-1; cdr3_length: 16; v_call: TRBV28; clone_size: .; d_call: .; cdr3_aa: CASSGGIAAPYNEQFF; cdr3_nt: TGTGCCAGCAGTGGGGGGATAGCAGCCCCCTACAATGAGCAGTTCTTC
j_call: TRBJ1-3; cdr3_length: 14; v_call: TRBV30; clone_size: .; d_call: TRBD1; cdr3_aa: CAWSYRGAGNTIYF; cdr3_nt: TGTGCCTGGAGCTACAGGGGCGCGGGAAACACCATATATTTT
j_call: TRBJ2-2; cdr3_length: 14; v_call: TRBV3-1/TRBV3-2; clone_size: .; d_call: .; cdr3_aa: CASSRGMNTGELFF; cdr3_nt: TGTGCCAGCAGCAGGGGAATGAACACCGGGGAGCTGTTTTTT
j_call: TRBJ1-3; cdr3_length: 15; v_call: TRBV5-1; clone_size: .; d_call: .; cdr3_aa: CASSLGASSGNTIYF; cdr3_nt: TGCGCCAGCAGCTTGGGGGCTAGCTCTGGAAACACCATATATTTT
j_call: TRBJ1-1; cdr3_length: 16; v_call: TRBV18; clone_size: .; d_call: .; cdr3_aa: CASSPGLLQENTEAFF; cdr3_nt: TGTGCCAGCTCACCGGGCTTACTGCAGGAGAACACTGAAGCTTTCTTT
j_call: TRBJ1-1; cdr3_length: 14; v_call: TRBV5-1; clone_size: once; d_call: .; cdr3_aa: CASSLGQTITEAFF; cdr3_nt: TGCGCCAGCAGCTTGGGGCAGACAATCACTGAAGCTTTCTTT
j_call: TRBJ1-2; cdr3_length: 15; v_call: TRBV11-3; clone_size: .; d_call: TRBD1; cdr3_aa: CASSPGGSFQYGYTF; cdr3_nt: TGTGCCAGCAGCCCAGGGGGCTCTTTTCAGTATGGCTACACCTTC
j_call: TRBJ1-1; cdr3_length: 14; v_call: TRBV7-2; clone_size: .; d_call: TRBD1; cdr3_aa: CASTMTGFFAEAFF; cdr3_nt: TGTGCCAGCACCATGACAGGGTTTTTCGCTGAAGCTTTCTTT
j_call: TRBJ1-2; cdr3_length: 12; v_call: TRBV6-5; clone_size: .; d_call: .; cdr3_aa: CASSFMNYGYTF; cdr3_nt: TGTGCCAGCAGTTTTATGAACTATGGCTACACCTTC
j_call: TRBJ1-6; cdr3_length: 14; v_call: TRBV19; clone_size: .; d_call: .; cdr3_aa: CASSTGYYNSPLHF; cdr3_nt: TGTGCCAGTAGTACGGGTTATTATAATTCACCCCTCCACTTT
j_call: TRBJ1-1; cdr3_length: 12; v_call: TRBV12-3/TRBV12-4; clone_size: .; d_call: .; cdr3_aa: CASSFANTEAFF; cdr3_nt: TGTGCCAGCAGTTTCGCGAACACTGAAGCTTTCTTT
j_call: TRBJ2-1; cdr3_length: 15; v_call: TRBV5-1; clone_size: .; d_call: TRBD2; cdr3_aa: CASRGGGGDYNEQFF; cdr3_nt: TGCGCCAGCAGAGGTGGCGGGGGGGACTACAATGAGCAGTTCTTC
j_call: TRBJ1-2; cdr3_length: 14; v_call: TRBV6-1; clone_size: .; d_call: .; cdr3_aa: CASSEIRFSTGYTF; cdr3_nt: TGTGCCAGCAGTGAAATCAGGTTTAGTACAGGGTACACCTTC
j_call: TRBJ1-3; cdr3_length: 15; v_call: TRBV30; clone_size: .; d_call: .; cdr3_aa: CAWSAALSSGNTIYF; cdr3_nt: TGTGCCTGGAGTGCGGCCCTGAGCTCTGGAAACACCATATATTTT
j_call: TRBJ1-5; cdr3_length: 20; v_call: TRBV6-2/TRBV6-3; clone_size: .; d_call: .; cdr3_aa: CASSYPMGLLNPFSNQPQHF; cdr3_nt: TGTGCCAGCAGTTATCCCATGGGACTCCTCAACCCCTTTAGCAATCAGCCCCAGCATTTT
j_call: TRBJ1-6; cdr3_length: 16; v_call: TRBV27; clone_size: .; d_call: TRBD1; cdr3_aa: CASRDRAGLRGSPLHF; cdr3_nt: TGTGCCAGCCGGGACAGGGCCGGCCTGAGGGGTTCACCCCTCCACTTT
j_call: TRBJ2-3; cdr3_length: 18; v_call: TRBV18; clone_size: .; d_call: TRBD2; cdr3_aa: CASSPQEGSGGRADTQYF; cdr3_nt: TGTGCCAGCTCACCACAGGAAGGCTCGGGAGGTAGGGCAGATACGCAGTATTTT
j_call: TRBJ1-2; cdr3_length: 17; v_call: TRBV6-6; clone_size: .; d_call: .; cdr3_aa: CASSPILRDGPNYGYTF; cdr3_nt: TGTGCCAGCAGTCCGATTCTCCGGGACGGACCAAACTATGGCTACACCTTC
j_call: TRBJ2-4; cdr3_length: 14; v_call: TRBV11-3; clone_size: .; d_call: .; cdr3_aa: CASSPPGSIYIQYF; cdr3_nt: TGTGCCAGCAGCCCCCCAGGGAGTATTTACATTCAGTACTTC
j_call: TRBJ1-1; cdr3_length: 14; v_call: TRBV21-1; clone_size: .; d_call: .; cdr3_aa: CASSPAPEYTEAFF; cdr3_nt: TGTGCCAGCAGCCCCGCCCCGGAATACACTGAAGCTTTCTTT
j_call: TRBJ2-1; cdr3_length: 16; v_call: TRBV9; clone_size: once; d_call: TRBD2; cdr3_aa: CASSVAALAGYNEQFF; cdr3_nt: TGTGCCAGCAGCGTAGCTGCACTAGCGGGATACAATGAGCAGTTCTTC
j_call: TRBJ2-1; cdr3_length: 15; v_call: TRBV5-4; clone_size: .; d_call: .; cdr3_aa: CASSTQGTSYNEQFF; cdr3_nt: TGTGCCAGCAGCACCCAGGGGACCTCCTACAATGAGCAGTTCTTC
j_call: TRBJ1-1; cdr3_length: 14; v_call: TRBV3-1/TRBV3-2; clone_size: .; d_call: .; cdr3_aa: CASSQDRIRTEAFF; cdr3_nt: TGTGCCAGCAGCCAAGACAGGATTCGGACTGAAGCTTTCTTT
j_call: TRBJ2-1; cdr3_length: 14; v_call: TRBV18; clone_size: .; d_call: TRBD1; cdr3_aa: CASSPRQGANEQFF; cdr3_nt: TGTGCCAGCTCACCTAGGCAGGGGGCGAATGAGCAGTTCTTC
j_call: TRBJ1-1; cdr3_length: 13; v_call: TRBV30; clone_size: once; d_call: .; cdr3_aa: CAWRGLGRVEAFF; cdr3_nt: TGTGCCTGGAGGGGGCTGGGGAGAGTAGAAGCTTTCTTT
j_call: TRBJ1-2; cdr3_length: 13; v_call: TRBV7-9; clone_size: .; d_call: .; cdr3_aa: CASSLEGYWGYTF; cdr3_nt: TGTGCCAGCAGCTTAGAAGGGTACTGGGGCTACACCTTC
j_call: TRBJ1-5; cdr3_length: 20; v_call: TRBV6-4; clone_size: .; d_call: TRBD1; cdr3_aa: CASRDRTGIICDVGNQPQHF; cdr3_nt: TGTGCCAGCAGAGACCGGACAGGGATAATATGTGATGTGGGCAATCAGCCCCAGCATTTT
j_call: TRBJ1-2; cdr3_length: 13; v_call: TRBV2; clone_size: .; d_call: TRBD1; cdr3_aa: CARKGQGAGGYTF; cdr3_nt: TGTGCCAGGAAAGGACAGGGGGCAGGAGGCTACACCTTC
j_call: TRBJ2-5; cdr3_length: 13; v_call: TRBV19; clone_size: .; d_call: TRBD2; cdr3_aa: CASSISGAETQYF; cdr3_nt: TGTGCCAGTAGCATTAGCGGGGCCGAGACCCAGTACTTC
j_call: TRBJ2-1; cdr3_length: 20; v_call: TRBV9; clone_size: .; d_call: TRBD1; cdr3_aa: CASSDPQGWPSTGWRNEQFF; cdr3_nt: TGTGCCAGCAGCGACCCCCAGGGGTGGCCTTCGACAGGGTGGCGCAATGAGCAGTTCTTC
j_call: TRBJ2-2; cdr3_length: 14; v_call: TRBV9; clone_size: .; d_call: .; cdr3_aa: CASSVGRREGELFF; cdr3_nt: TGTGCCAGCAGCGTAGGTCGAAGGGAGGGGGAGCTGTTTTTT
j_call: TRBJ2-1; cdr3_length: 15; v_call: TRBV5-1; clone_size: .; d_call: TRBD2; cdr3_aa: CASSLASGHYNEQFF; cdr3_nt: TGCGCCAGCAGCTTGGCTAGCGGACACTACAATGAGCAGTTCTTC
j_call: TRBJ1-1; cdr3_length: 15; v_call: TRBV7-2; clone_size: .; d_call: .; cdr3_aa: CASSPVGAGNTEAFF; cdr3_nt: TGTGCCAGCAGTCCCGTGGGAGCCGGGAACACTGAAGCTTTCTTT
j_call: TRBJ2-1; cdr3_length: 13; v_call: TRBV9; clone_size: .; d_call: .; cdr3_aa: CASSVSGSLEQFF; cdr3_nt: TGTGCCAGCAGCGTTTCAGGGTCCCTTGAGCAGTTCTTC
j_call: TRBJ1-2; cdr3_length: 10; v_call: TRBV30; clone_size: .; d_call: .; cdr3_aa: CAWLRHGYTF; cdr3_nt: TGTGCCTGGTTGCGTCATGGCTACACCTTC
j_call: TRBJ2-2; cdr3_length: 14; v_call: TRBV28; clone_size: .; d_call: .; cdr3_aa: CASTHDWYTGELFF; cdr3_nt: TGTGCCAGCACCCACGACTGGTACACCGGGGAGCTGTTTTTT